Here is one T cell receptor beta chain with its context. Its specificity is unknown. This sample is drawn from a study of monozygotic twins with inflammatory bowel disease. The study's findings and limits: Using the inverse Simpson index, IBD patients had lower TCRbeta diversity than healthy co-twins. People with IBD had fewer clonotypes in common with others than healthy twins did, especially with disease activity.

After re-calling the 5' RACE reads, TCRdb lists one entry per CDR3 protein, DNA absent. The clone table shows about 380,000 distinct CDR3 sequences, with the ten largest holding around 2.6%. From whole blood, total RNA was isolated without any sorting of T cells. Specimen: blood. The sequence was collected from a human donor with ulcerative colitis or Crohn's disease, or a healthy co-twin of an affected twin (not recorded which).

The CDR3 is CASSLDRTVPFF. The J gene is TRBJ1-1, the V gene TRBV5-6; TCRdb proposes TRBD1, but this gene call is untestable without DNA. The CDR3 consists of 12 residues. The germline V gene has CDR1 SGHDT and CDR2 YYEEEE.